This entry features one T cell receptor (beta chain) sequence. TCRdb keeps only in-frame clones here, not all; method: immunoSEQ multiplex PCR. The repertoire consists of 120,000 to 150,000 clones, with more than 80% occurring once and the leading ten covering approximately 3%. With V trimmed by 2 bases and J by 2 bases, 3 bases remained unmatched. This CDR3 contains 15 residues. CDR1 and CDR2 (germline): SGHVS, FQNEAQ. The data are from a study of blood T cell repertoires in COVID-19. Input material: peripheral blood. This chain connects TRBV7-8 to TRBJ2-1, with TRBD2 matching over 7 bases. This receptor was identified in a woman in her sixties with active COVID-19. The CDR3 nucleotides are TGTGCCAGCAGCTTAATGGGAGGGCCCTACAATGAGCAGTTCTTC. Protein sequence: CASSLMGGPYNEQFF.